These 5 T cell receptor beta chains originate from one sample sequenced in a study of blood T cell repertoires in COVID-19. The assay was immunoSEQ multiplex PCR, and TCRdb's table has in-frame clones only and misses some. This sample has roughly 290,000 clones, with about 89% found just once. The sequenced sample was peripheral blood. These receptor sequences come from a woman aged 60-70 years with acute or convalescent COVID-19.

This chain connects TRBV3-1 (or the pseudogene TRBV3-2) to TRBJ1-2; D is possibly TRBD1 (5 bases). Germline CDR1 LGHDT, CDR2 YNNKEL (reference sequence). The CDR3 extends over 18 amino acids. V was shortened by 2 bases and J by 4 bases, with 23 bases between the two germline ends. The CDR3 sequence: CASSQRQSSNFLTYGYTF. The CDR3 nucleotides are TGTGCCAGCAGCCAAAGACAGAGCTCCAATTTTCTGACCTATGGCTACACCTTC.

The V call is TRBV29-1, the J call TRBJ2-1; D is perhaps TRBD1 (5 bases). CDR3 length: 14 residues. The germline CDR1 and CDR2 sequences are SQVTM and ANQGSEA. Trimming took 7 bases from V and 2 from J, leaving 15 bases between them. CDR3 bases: TGCAGCGCAGACAGTTTGGGAACCTACAATGAGCAGTTCTTC. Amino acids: CSADSLGTYNEQFF.

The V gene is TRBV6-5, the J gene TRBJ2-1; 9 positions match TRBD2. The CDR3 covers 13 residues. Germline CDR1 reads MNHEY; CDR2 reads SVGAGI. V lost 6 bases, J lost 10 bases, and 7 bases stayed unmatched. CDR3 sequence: CASRAGGPREQFF. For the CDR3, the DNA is TGTGCCAGCAGGGCGGGAGGGCCCCGGGAGCAGTTCTTC.

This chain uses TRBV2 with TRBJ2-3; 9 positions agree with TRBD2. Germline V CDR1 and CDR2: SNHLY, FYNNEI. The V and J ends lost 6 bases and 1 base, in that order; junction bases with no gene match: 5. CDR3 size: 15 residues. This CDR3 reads CASRRVAGGTDTQYF. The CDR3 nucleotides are TGTGCCAGCAGGAGGGTAGCGGGAGGCACAGATACGCAGTATTTT.

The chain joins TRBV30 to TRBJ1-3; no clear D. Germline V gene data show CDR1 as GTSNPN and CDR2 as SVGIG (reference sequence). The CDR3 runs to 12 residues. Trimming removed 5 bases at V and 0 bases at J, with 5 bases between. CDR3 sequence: CAWPYSGNTIYF. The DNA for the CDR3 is TGTGCCTGGCCCTACTCTGGAAACACCATATATTTT.